This TCR beta chain was observed in a study of T-cell memory formation after mild COVID-19 (dated by TCRdb to about 2021). About the investigation overall: TCR sequence clusters from the two donors were largely donor specific. In a couple of donors, T-cell clones that expanded and contracted after mild COVID-19 were tracked by sequencing TCRalpha and TCRbeta repertoires over time. Two young, previously healthy adult volunteers, one female and one male, were included in the cohort.

Ficoll-Paque density gradient centrifugation was the method used to isolate PBMCs. What the authors observed across the whole study: Contracting CD4+ clones were located mainly in the CM and EM memory subsets, whereas CD8+ clones were found to be enriched in EMRA. Clones contracting from day 15 to 85 had balanced CD4/CD8 phenotypes, while a second wave expanding from day 15 to 37 was biased towards CD4+. Only a couple of mild cases were covered in the study, and larger cohorts including severe cases with pre-infection samples were considered necessary. Whether the second-wave clones peaking on day 37 were SARS-CoV-2 specific was not confirmed. Some responding clones were found in pre-infection memory, which suggests that pre-existing cross-reactive memory T cells took part in the SARS-CoV-2 response.

Sequencing relied on an Illumina NovaSeq 6000. TCRalpha and TCRbeta cDNA libraries were built by 5'RACE with constant-segment primers, adding sample barcodes and unique molecular identifiers. Trizol reagent was used to extract RNA from every sample. Amplification of the libraries took two PCR steps, and the second step added a second sample barcode plus Illumina TruSeq adapters. Libraries were sequenced on an Illumina NovaSeq with 2 x 150 bp paired-end reads. On the authors' methods: The reads were demultiplexed and collapsed into UMI-guided consensus sequences using migec v1.2.7. Using mixcr v2.1.11, the UMI consensuses were aligned to TRA and TRB V and J templates and assembled into clonotypes. Clonotypes were classified as expanded or contracted when called significant by both edgeR and NoisET, with noise models trained on biological replicates. For edgeR calls, the thresholds were a false discovery rate-adjusted p below 0.01 and a log2 fold-change of 1. As an exploratory analysis of dynamics, max-normalized trajectories of the 1000 most abundant clonotypes were examined by PCA with hierarchical clustering. Separately sequenced CD4+ and CD8+ repertoires were used to assign the CD4 or CD8 phenotype of responding clones. TCRdb redid the processing of the public reads, applying fastp at Q25 and MiXCR, and retained in-frame beta chains. Each CDR3 protein appears once, grouped with its most common genes and DNA. The V and J calls come from TCRdb's annotation, not from the publication. Counted in this sample were about 300,000 distinct CDR3 sequences; roughly 19% of them appeared once. The top ten hold under 25% of the sample.

Comment on this clonotype: It lacks a known antigen. No much larger clone is present one base from it, and per-base qualities are unavailable.

The junction shows trimming of 4 bases on V and 7 bases on J, plus 11 bases between the germline ends. The CDR3 covers 12 residues, taking in both the cysteine and the phenylalanine. Left in the record is the CDR3 DNA by itself, 36 bases read in frame from the first base. CDR1 is given as DFQATT and CDR2 as SNEGSKA, both from the germline V gene (reference sequence). Sequencing was performed on PBMCs or a T cell subset sorted from them (not recorded which). The receptor was derived from a man aged 18 to 35 who had mild COVID-19 (a few samples of this study predate the infection). The sample titles of this study are shuffled in the database, so cell type and time point are left out; the donor was told from shared clones. The rearrangement combines TRBV20-1 with TRBJ1-5; TRBD1 is perhaps the D gene, given 6 matching bases. The CDR3 loop reads CSAIGGVQPQHF. The nucleotide sequence reads TGCAGTGCTATCGGGGGCGTACAGCCCCAGCATTTT.